This T cell receptor beta chain was sequenced during a study of OX40 agonist ivuxolimab in advanced cancers. Study outcomes and limitations: Doses of 0.1 to 3.0 mg/kg were accompanied by clonal expansion of CD4+ and CD8+ blood T cells by week 6.

As regards this clone: Its target is unknown.

Germline values: CDR1 SGDLS, CDR2 YYNGEE. V lost 5 bases, J lost 11 bases, and 16 bases stayed unmatched. The CDR3 consists of 15 residues. Here immunoSEQ multiplex PCR was the method, and the copy in TCRdb shows in-frame clones only, minus some. The sample records roughly 61,000 clones, about nine tenths being singletons. The chain has TRBV9 and TRBJ2-5; 9 positions match TRBD1. This receptor was taken from an adult with an advanced solid tumor such as melanoma, head and neck, liver or kidney cancer. The sequencing here drew on CD4+ or CD8+ T cells sorted from blood, taken in a trial of the OX40 agonist ivuxolimab. CDR3 coding DNA: TGTGCCAGCAGTGGACAGGGGACCCCGGCGGGGGAGCAGTACTTC. This translates into CASSGQGTPAGEQYF. The full variable domain, completed using reference TRBV9 and TRBJ2-5, is DSGVTQTPKHLITATGQRVTLRCSPRSGDLSVYWYQQSLDQGLQFLIQYYNGEERAKGNILERFSAQQFPDLHSELNLSSLELGDSALYFCASSGQGTPAGEQYFGPGTRLLVL.